This T cell receptor (beta chain) was identified during a study of shared clonotypes between healthy human individuals. Participating donors were healthy, HIV-negative adults free of recent acute infections or vaccinations. Nashville, Tennessee was home to all donors, each a Caucasian adult. The repertoire was sequenced with immunoSEQ multiplex PCR; TCRdb's copy has only in-frame clones and lacks some. The sample includes roughly 96,000 clones, around 43% of them seen just once. Germline loops: CDR1 SGHDT, CDR2 YYEEEE. This CDR3 is built from 14 residues. Trimming removed 4 bases at V and 5 bases at J, with 15 bases between.

This chain connects TRBV5-6 to TRBJ1-1; tentative D call: TRBD1 (5 bases). The clonotype originates from a woman aged 40 to 50 in good health. Some clones in this sample may be carry-over from other donors' samples. Specimen: PBMCs. CDR3 amino acids: CASSIQPKGTEAFF. CDR3 nucleotides: TGTGCCAGCAGCATACAGCCTAAGGGGACTGAAGCTTTCTTT.